The present TCR beta chain was sequenced within a study of CD8+ T cells in alopecia areata. Whole-study results and caveats: Only a single nonresponder existed, so baseline CD8+ expansion links stay unclear. Normal skin contains resident alphabeta T cells, and these are also sequenced in scalp samples.

Extraction and reverse transcription of RNA yielded cDNA as the sequencing template. Measured with immunoSEQ multiplex PCR; TCRdb has only the in-frame clones, and not every one. The sample includes 110,000 or so clones, roughly 58% seen only once; the top ten take more than 25%. Noted treatment: oral pan-JAK inhibitor, 5-10 mg twice daily. Notes on this clone: Its target is unknown.

Germline loops: CDR1 ENHRY, CDR2 SYGVKD. The CDR3 runs to 15 residues. V trimming: 5 bases; J trimming: 4 bases; junction bases outside the gene matches: 7. The receptor was derived from a human donor with alopecia areata. The specimen comprised CD8+ T cells sorted from blood, sampled at week 4, from a patient treated with tofacitinib. The rearrangement uses TRBV10-3 and TRBJ2-2; 7 bases align to TRBD2. CDR3 DNA sequence: TGTGCCATCAGTTCCGGGGGGACGGGCACCGGGGAGCTGTTTTTT. Its translation is CAISSGGTGTGELFF.